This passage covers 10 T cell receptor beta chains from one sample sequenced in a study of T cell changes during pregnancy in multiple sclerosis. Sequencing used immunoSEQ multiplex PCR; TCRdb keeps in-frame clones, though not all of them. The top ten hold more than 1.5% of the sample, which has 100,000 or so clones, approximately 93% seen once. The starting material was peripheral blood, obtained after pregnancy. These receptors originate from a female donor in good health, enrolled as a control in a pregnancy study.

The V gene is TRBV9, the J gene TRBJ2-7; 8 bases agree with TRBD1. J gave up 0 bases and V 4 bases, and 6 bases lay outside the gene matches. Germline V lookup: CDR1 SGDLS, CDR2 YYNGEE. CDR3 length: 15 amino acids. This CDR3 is CASSLGQGLSYEQYF. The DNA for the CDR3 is TGTGCCAGCAGCCTCGGACAGGGTCTCTCCTACGAGCAGTACTTC.

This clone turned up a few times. CDR3 coding DNA: TGTGCCAGTAGTAAAACCCAGGGGGCTCGGCGCTATGGCTACACCTTC. Protein product: CASSKTQGARRYGYTF. V is TRBV19 and J is TRBJ1-2, with 8 bases that match TRBD1. The CDR3 runs 16 residues. CDR1 and CDR2 (germline): LNHDA, SQIVND (reference sequence). V trimming: 4 bases; J trimming: 4 bases; junction bases outside the gene matches: 11.

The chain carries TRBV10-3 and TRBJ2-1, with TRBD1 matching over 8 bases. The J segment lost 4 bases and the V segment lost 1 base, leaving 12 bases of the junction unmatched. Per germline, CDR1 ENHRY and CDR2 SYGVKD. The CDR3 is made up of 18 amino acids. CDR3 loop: CAISEFPSTGGGYNEQFF. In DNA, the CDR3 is TGTGCCATCAGTGAGTTTCCTTCAACAGGGGGTGGATACAATGAGCAGTTCTTC.

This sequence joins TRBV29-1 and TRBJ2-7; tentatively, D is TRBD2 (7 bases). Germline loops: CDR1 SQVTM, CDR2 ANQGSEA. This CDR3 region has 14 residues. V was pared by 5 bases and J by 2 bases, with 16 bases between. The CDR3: CSVLGGDGPYEQYF. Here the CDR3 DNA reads TGCAGCGTTTTAGGGGGGGACGGACCCTACGAGCAGTACTTC.

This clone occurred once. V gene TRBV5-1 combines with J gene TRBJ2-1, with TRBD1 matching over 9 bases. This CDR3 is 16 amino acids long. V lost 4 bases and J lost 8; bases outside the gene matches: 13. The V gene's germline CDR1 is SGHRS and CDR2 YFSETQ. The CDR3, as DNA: TGCGCCAGCAGCCAAACCGGGACAGGGACAGTCCATGAGCAGTTCTTC. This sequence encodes CASSQTGTGTVHEQFF.

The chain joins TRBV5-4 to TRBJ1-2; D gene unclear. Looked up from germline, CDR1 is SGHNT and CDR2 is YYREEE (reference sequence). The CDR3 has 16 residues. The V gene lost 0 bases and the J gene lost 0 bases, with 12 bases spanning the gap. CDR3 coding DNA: TGTGCCAGCAGCTTGGGGTTGGAGCATGCTAACTATGGCTACACCTTC. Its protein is CASSLGLEHANYGYTF.

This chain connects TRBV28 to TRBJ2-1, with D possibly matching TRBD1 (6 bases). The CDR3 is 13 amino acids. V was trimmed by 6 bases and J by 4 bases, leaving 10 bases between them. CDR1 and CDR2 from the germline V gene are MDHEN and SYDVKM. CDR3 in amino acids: CASRVDSYNEQFF. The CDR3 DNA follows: TGTGCCAGCAGGGTGGACAGTTACAATGAGCAGTTCTTC.

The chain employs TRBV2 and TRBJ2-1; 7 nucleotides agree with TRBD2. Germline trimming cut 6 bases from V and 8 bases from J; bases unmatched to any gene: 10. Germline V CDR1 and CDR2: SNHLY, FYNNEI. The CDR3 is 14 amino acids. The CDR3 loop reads CASSLRTSNYEQFF. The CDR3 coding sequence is TGTGCCAGCAGCCTTCGGACTAGTAACTATGAGCAGTTCTTC.

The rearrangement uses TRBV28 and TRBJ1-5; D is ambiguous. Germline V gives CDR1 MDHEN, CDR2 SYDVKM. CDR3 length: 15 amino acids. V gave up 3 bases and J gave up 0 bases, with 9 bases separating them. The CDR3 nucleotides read TGTGCCAGCAGTTTGGAGAGGGTTAGCAATCAGCCCCAGCATTTT. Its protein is CASSLERVSNQPQHF.

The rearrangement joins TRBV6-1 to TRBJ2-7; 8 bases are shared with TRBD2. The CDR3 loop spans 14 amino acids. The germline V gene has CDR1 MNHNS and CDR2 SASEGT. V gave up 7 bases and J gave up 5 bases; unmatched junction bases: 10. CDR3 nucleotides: TGTGCCAGCACCTTCCGGACTAGCCCCCACGAGCAGTACTTC. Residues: CASTFRTSPHEQYF.